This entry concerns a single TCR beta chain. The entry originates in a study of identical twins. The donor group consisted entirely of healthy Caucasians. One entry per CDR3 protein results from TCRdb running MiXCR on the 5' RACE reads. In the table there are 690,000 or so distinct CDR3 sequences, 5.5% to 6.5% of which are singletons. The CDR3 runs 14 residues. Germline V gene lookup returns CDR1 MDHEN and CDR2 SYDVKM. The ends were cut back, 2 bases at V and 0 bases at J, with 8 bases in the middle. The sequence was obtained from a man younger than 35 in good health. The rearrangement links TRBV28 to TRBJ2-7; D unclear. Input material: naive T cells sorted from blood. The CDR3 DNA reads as TGTGCCAGCAGTTTAATCGGCAACTCCTACGAGCAGTACTTC. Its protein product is CASSLIGNSYEQYF.